A selection of T cell receptor beta chains follows, all from one sample in a study of blood T cell repertoires in COVID-19. Sequencing used immunoSEQ multiplex PCR; TCRdb keeps in-frame clones, though not all of them. The sample yields 350,000 to 450,000 clones, 91% seen once. What was sequenced was PBMCs or T cells enriched from blood (not recorded which). These receptors originate from a woman aged 35 to 49 who had been exposed to COVID-19. Both conserved end residues are part of each CDR3. The D gene is left open where the match is weak. Where a row states a size, it is once, few, many or the class of an expanded clone; other rows omit it.

TRBV7-9	TRBJ1-2	NA	TRBD1	CASSLVQGAGYGYTF	TGTGCCAGCAGCTTAGTCCAGGGGGCAGGCTATGGCTACACCTTC
TRBV15	TRBJ2-7	NA	NA	CATSREPGYEQYF	TGTGCCACCAGCAGAGAGCCGGGCTACGAGCAGTACTTC
TRBV3-1/TRBV3-2	TRBJ1-1	NA	NA	CASSQTGVGEAFF	TGTGCCAGCAGCCAAACAGGAGTGGGTGAAGCTTTCTTT
TRBV19	TRBJ1-2	NA	NA	CASMRAEVYGYTF	TGTGCCAGTATGAGGGCAGAAGTCTATGGCTACACCTTC
TRBV18	TRBJ2-7	NA	NA	CASSPLPPRGNEEQYF	TGTGCCAGCTCACCACTGCCGCCTCGGGGGAACGAGGAGCAGTACTTC
TRBV6-4	TRBJ1-2	few	NA	CASSDGREADGYTF	TGTGCCAGCAGTGACGGCAGGGAGGCGGATGGCTACACCTTC
TRBV7-2	TRBJ2-7	NA	NA	CASSRVGAHDEQYF	TGTGCCAGCAGTCGCGTGGGGGCGCATGACGAGCAGTACTTC
TRBV4-3	TRBJ2-1	NA	NA	CASSQSGYNEQFF	TGCGCCAGCAGCCAAAGCGGCTACAATGAGCAGTTCTTC
TRBV11-3	TRBJ1-1	few	NA	CASSSKGRGGNTEAFF	TGTGCCAGCAGCTCTAAAGGGAGGGGAGGGAACACTGAAGCTTTCTTT
TRBV7-3	TRBJ2-7	few	TRBD2	CASSPGLGTYEQYF	TGTGCCAGCAGCCCCGGACTAGGGACCTACGAGCAGTACTTC
TRBV19	TRBJ1-5	NA	NA	CASSIQRNQPQHF	TGTGCCAGTAGTATCCAGCGAAATCAGCCCCAGCATTTT
TRBV18	TRBJ2-7	NA	TRBD2	CASSPQEGGYEQYF	TGTGCCAGCTCACCTCAGGAGGGAGGGTACGAGCAGTACTTC
TRBV11-3	TRBJ2-1	NA	TRBD1	CASSSRTGTSSYNEQFF	TGTGCCAGCAGCTCACGGACAGGGACGAGCTCCTACAATGAGCAGTTCTTC
TRBV5-1	TRBJ1-4	NA	TRBD1	CASARGQGGEEKLFF	TGCGCCAGCGCTCGAGGTCAGGGGGGAGAAGAAAAACTGTTTTTT
TRBV30	TRBJ2-7	NA	NA	CAWGARAYEQYF	TGTGCCTGGGGCGCCAGGGCCTACGAGCAGTACTTC
TRBV6-1	TRBJ1-5	NA	NA	CASSERDQGSNQPQHF	TGTGCCAGCAGTGAGCGGGATCAGGGTTCCAATCAGCCCCAGCATTTT
TRBV18	TRBJ1-2	NA	TRBD1	CASSPVSTGGERGYTF	TGTGCCAGCTCACCAGTCTCGACAGGGGGCGAACGAGGCTACACCTTC
TRBV9	TRBJ1-4	NA	TRBD1	CASSVSRDRAEEKLFF	TGTGCCAGCAGCGTTTCGCGGGACAGGGCTGAGGAAAAACTGTTTTTT
TRBV19	TRBJ2-7	few	NA	CASRERGKAIYEQYF	TGTGCCAGTCGTGAAAGGGGCAAGGCCATCTACGAGCAGTACTTC
TRBV25-1	TRBJ2-1	NA	NA	CASSEFRSHGNEQFF	TGTGCCAGCAGTGAATTCAGGTCTCATGGGAATGAGCAGTTCTTC
TRBV5-1	TRBJ1-3	NA	NA	CASSRGQIGNTIYF	TGCGCCAGCAGCCGAGGACAGATTGGAAACACCATATATTTT
TRBV30	TRBJ1-1	NA	TRBD1	CAWTTGAPEAFF	TGTGCCTGGACGACAGGGGCGCCTGAAGCTTTCTTT
TRBV7-9	TRBJ2-7	few	NA	CASSLKGDRTYEQYF	TGTGCCAGCAGCTTAAAAGGAGACAGAACCTACGAGCAGTACTTC
TRBV7-8	TRBJ1-2	once	NA	CASSPRARRANYGYTF	TGTGCCAGCAGCCCGCGGGCCCGGCGGGCTAACTATGGCTACACCTTC